The 5 T cell receptor beta chains below were found in one sample sequenced in a study of neurological immune-mediated disorders. TCRdb re-derived calls from the 5' RACE reads in MiXCR, one entry per CDR3 protein. This table holds around 94,000 distinct CDR3 sequences, roughly 3.5% found once. Sequenced input: PBMCs. These receptor sequences come from a young woman with multiple sclerosis.

This clonotype was counted ten times or more. The chain couples TRBV20-1 to TRBJ2-7; TRBD2 aligns across 9 bases. Germline loops: CDR1 DFQATT, CDR2 SNEGSKA (reference sequence). Trimming took 1 base from V and 7 from J; bases not matched to a gene: 8. The CDR3 consists of 14 residues. The CDR3 is CSARVGGRADEQYF. CDR3 sequence (DNA): TGCAGTGCTAGAGTGGGCGGGAGGGCCGATGAGCAGTACTTC.

This clonotype appeared many times. The chain links TRBV7-2 to TRBJ1-4; no clear D gene. Germline V gene lookup returns CDR1 SGHTA and CDR2 FQGNSA. CDR3 length: 14 residues. V shed 5 bases and J shed 0 bases, with 7 bases lying between them. The CDR3 here is CASSRETTNEKLFF. The CDR3 region has the DNA TGTGCCAGCAGCCGAGAAACAACTAATGAAAAACTGTTTTTT.

This clonotype was counted at least ten times. The chain couples TRBV20-1 to TRBJ1-5; D not certain. Germline assignment: CDR1 DFQATT and CDR2 SNEGSKA (reference sequence). The CDR3 loop spans 12 amino acids. Trimming removed 7 bases from V and 0 bases from J, with 7 bases in between. CDR3 coding DNA: TGCAGTGGGTCGGATAGCAATCAGCCCCAGCATTTT. Translating gives CSGSDSNQPQHF.

This clonotype was detected a few times. A read error is possible here, since a much larger clone lies one base away. The chain recombines TRBV7-9 with TRBJ2-7; D unclear. The germline V gene has CDR1 SEHNR and CDR2 FQNEAQ (reference sequence). This CDR3 has 15 residues. V was trimmed by 1 base and J by 0 bases, leaving 10 bases between them. CDR3 DNA sequence: TGTGCCAGCAGCTTAGAGGGTAAGCACTCCTACGAGCAGTACTTC. It translates to CASSLEGKHSYEQYF.

In this sample, this clonotype turned up many times. This chain links TRBV27 with TRBJ2-1, with 11 positions matching TRBD2. The CDR3 sequence is 14 residues long. V trimming: 10 bases; J trimming: 7 bases; junction bases outside the gene matches: 9. Per the germline V gene, CDR1 is MNHEY and CDR2 is SMNVEV (reference sequence). CDR3 amino acids: CATAILAGDNEQFF. CDR3 nucleotides: TGTGCCACCGCGATACTAGCGGGAGATAATGAGCAGTTCTTC.